This TCR beta chain was recovered during a study of T-cell memory formation after mild COVID-19. Study context: For the most part, TCR clusters were specific to one donor. Study-level results: CD4/CD8 balance characterized clones contracting day 15 to 85, and CD4+ skew characterized later expanders. Pre-infection memory contained some responding clones, which suggested that cross-reactive memory had joined. Day 37-peaking second-wave clones had unconfirmed SARS-CoV-2 specificity.

TCRdb analysed the 5' RACE reads with MiXCR anew, one entry per CDR3 protein. The table records a few hundred thousand distinct CDR3 sequences, more than 15% of them present only once. Concerning this clonotype: Its specificity is not known.

V lost 6 bases, J lost 3 bases, and 17 bases lay in between. This CDR3 is 15 amino acids long. The germline CDR1 and CDR2 sequences are MNHEY and SVGAGI. The genes are TRBV6-5 and TRBJ1-1, with D possibly TRBD1 on 5 matching bases. The sequenced sample consisted of PBMCs or a T cell subset sorted from them (not recorded which). This clonotype was sampled from a young man who had mild COVID-19 (a few samples of this study predate the infection). Cell type and time point are not known. CDR3 residues: CASSHSFGGYTEAFF. In DNA form, the CDR3 reads TGTGCCAGCAGCCATTCCTTTGGGGGGTACACTGAAGCTTTCTTT.